The sequence of this TCR beta chain was determined in a study of blood T cell repertoires in COVID-19. Study details: Material from acute and convalescent COVID-19 was sourced from the United States, Italy and Spain. The cDNA or gDNA used as material had been derived from T cells, B-cell-depleted T cells, or PBMCs.

Authors' data handling: Amplified reference gene primers provided the basis for estimating nucleated cell counts. Measured with immunoSEQ multiplex PCR; TCRdb has only the in-frame clones, and not every one. V and J calls plus clone size are reproduced from that table; the DNA served to infer D and trimming. Of roughly 360,000 clones listed, 81% are singletons. Trimming at V came to 6 bases and at J to 7 bases, leaving 7 bases not matched to a gene. The CDR3 has 14 residues. Germline V CDR1 and CDR2: MNHNY, SVGAGI (reference sequence). The specimen was peripheral blood. This TCR was recovered from a human donor with acute or convalescent COVID-19. The donor label of this sample is uncertain. The chain combines TRBV6-6 with TRBJ1-5; TRBD1 matches 9 bases. DNA for the CDR3: TGTGCCAGCAGCCCACAGGGGGCAGGGCAGCCCCAGCATTTT. It codes for CASSPQGAGQPQHF.